This is a list of T cell receptor beta chains from one sample in a study of CD8+CD57+ T cells in acquired aplastic anemia. MiXCR, run by TCRdb on the reads, gives a single entry per CDR3 protein. The sample yields tens of thousands of distinct CDR3 sequences, 63% seen once. Sequencing used sorted CD4+, CD8+, or CD8+CD57+ T cells (not recorded which) from PBMCs. The source is a human donor with aplastic anemia. The CDR3 runs from the conserved cysteine through the conserved F or W. The D gene is left open where the match is weak. Clone size is given for some rows only: seen once, a few or many times, or a class if the clone is expanded.

size,J,V,D,DNA,CDR3
-,TRBJ1-5,TRBV19,TRBD1,TGTGCCAGTAGTTCTCATCTTGGACAGGGATATCAGCCCCAGCATTTT,CASSSHLGQGYQPQHF
-,TRBJ2-5,TRBV2,-,TGTGCCAGCAGTGATGGTGGGGGGGGCCAAGAGACCCAATACTTC,CASSDGGGGQETQYF
-,TRBJ1-1,TRBV10-1,-,TGCGCCAGCAGTGAGCATGGGGAGGAAGCTTTCTTT,CASSEHGEEAFF
-,TRBJ1-1,TRBV20-1,-,TGCAGTGCTAGGGACATGAACACTGAAGCTTTCTTT,CSARDMNTEAFF
many,TRBJ1-1,TRBV7-2,TRBD1,TGTGCCAGCAGCTTAGCTTGGACAGGGGCTGCGATGAACACTGAAGCTTTCTTT,CASSLAWTGAAMNTEAFF
-,TRBJ1-1,TRBV7-9,-,TGTGCCACCAGCCCCGGGGGGAACACTGAAGCTTTCTTT,CATSPGGNTEAFF
-,TRBJ2-1,TRBV20-1,TRBD2,TGCAGTGCTAGAGTGGCGGGACTAGACTACAATGAGCAGTTCTTC,CSARVAGLDYNEQFF
-,TRBJ2-7,TRBV11-2,-,TGTGCCAGCAGCTTAGTTCCTAGGAGTACACATAGCTCCTACGAGCAGTACTTC,CASSLVPRSTHSSYEQYF
-,TRBJ1-6,TRBV2,-,TGTGCCAGCATGTGGGTTAATAATTCACCCCTCCACTTT,CASMWVNNSPLHF
-,TRBJ2-7,TRBV10-2,-,TGTGCCATCAGTGAGTCCCTCTACGAGCAGTACTTC,CAISESLYEQYF
few,TRBJ1-2,TRBV2,-,TGTGCCAGCACGCGGCAGGGCTATGGCTACACCTTC,CASTRQGYGYTF
-,TRBJ1-1,TRBV29-1,-,TGCAGCGTTGCCGGGGAGACGAACACTGAAGCTTTCTTT,CSVAGETNTEAFF
-,TRBJ1-6,TRBV4-3,-,TGCGCCAGCAGCCAAGATAGGTCAGGCCTGAATTCACCCCTCCACTTT,CASSQDRSGLNSPLHF
-,TRBJ1-5,TRBV15,-,TGTGCCACCAGCAGACCCCGGGACAAAGGCCCCAATCAGCCCCAGCATTTT,CATSRPRDKGPNQPQHF
few,TRBJ1-2,TRBV24-1,TRBD1,TGTGCCACCGGTGATAAGAGGACAGGGTCCAACCCCTATGGCTACACCTTC,CATGDKRTGSNPYGYTF
-,TRBJ2-2,TRBV4-1,-,TGCGACAGCAGCCAAGATATGTGGGGGGATTGGGGGGAGCTGTTTTTT,CDSSQDMWGDWGELFF
many,TRBJ2-2,TRBV5-4,-,TGTGCCAGCACCGAAAACACCGGGGAGCTGTTTTTT,CASTENTGELFF
-,TRBJ2-5,TRBV2,-,TGTGCCAGCAGCGGGGATCCAGAGACCCAGTACTTC,CASSGDPETQYF
-,TRBJ1-6,TRBV2,-,TGTGCCAGCAGTGATGGTTCACCCCTCCACTTT,CASSDGSPLHF
many,TRBJ1-2,TRBV11-1,TRBD1,TGTGCCAGCAGCTTAGAAGGGGGCCAGTTCGGCTACACCTTC,CASSLEGGQFGYTF
many,TRBJ2-3,TRBV7-2,-,TGTGCCAGCAGCTTCCAGGTCACAGATACGCAGTATTTT,CASSFQVTDTQYF
-,TRBJ2-6,TRBV11-1,TRBD1,TGTGCCAGCACTTTAAAATACGGACAGGGGAGCGGGGCCAACGTCCTGACTTTC,CASTLKYGQGSGANVLTF
few,TRBJ1-5,TRBV6-1,-,TGTGCCACCGGGCCGCTTTATAGCAATCAGCCCCAGCATTTT,CATGPLYSNQPQHF
-,TRBJ1-2,TRBV10-3,TRBD1,TGTGCCATCAGTCCAGGACAGGTGATGGGTGGCTACACCTTC,CAISPGQVMGGYTF
-,TRBJ1-2,TRBV25-1,TRBD1,TGTGCCAGCAGTGACCCGAACAGGGGTGATGGCTACACCTTC,CASSDPNRGDGYTF
few,TRBJ2-7,TRBV9,-,TGTGCCAGCAGCTCCCACGGGGAACTGAACTACGAGCAGTACTTC,CASSSHGELNYEQYF
-,TRBJ2-5,TRBV10-3,TRBD2,TGTGCCATCAGTGAAGGCCTAGCGGGGACACAAGAGACCCAGTACTTC,CAISEGLAGTQETQYF
few,TRBJ1-2,TRBV2,TRBD1,TGTGCCAGCAGTGAGACAGGGAGCTATGGCTACACCTTC,CASSETGSYGYTF
-,TRBJ1-2,TRBV9,-,TGTGCCAGCAGCGTACAGGACAGACTTTCTTCCTACGGCTACACCTTC,CASSVQDRLSSYGYTF
many,TRBJ2-7,TRBV2,TRBD1,TGTGCCAGCACCTTTGGACAGGGGTCCATCTACGAGCAGTACTTC,CASTFGQGSIYEQYF
-,TRBJ2-7,TRBV11-2,-,TGTGCCAGCAGCCACAGGCCCTACGAGCAGTACTTC,CASSHRPYEQYF
-,TRBJ2-5,TRBV15,TRBD2,TGTGCCACCAGCAGAGTAGCGGGGGACCAAGAGACCCAGTACTTC,CATSRVAGDQETQYF